The 21 T cell receptor beta chains reported below all come from one sample, sequenced in a study of blood T cell repertoires in COVID-19. Measured with immunoSEQ multiplex PCR; TCRdb has only the in-frame clones, and not every one. This table has about 64,000 clones, around three quarters appearing once. Sequencing was done on a sample of peripheral blood. Receptors were obtained from a human donor in a cohort sampled during active COVID-19.

The chain couples TRBV27 to TRBJ2-2, with D tentatively TRBD1 (6 bases). With 4 bases removed from V and 7 bases from J, the gap between germline ends came to 13 bases. Looked up from germline, CDR1 is MNHEY and CDR2 is SMNVEV (reference sequence). The CDR3 consists of 14 residues. The CDR3 sequence is CASSSFRDNGELFF. The DNA of the CDR3 is TGTGCCAGCAGTTCTTTCAGGGACAACGGGGAGCTGTTTTTT.

This chain uses TRBV28 with TRBJ2-1; 8 bases match TRBD2. The V gene end was trimmed by 8 bases and the J gene end by 4 bases; junction bases not matched to a gene: 7. This CDR3 comprises 14 residues. CDR1 is MDHEN and CDR2 is SYDVKM in the germline V gene. In nucleotides, the CDR3 is TGTGCCAGCGGAACTAGCGGAAAGTACAATGAGCAGTTCTTC. It encodes CASGTSGKYNEQFF. Looking up the rest from reference TRBV28 and TRBJ2-1 gives the full variable domain: DVKVTQSSRYLVKRTGEKVFLECVQDMDHENMFWYRQDPGLGLRLIYFSYDVKMKEKGDIPEGYSVSREKKERFSLILESASTNQTSMYLCASGTSGKYNEQFFGPGTRLTVL.

This clone has just a few counts. The rearrangement joins TRBV5-1 to TRBJ1-2; D unclear. The CDR3 runs 16 residues. Trimming took off 5 bases at V and 4 bases at J, with 21 bases between the two ends. The germline V gene has CDR1 SGHRS and CDR2 YFSETQ. As DNA, the CDR3 is TGCGCCAGCAGTCGTGATACACAAGTATCGCTCTATGGCTACACCTTC. This codes for CASSRDTQVSLYGYTF.

The V and J genes are TRBV2 and TRBJ2-1, with D possibly matching TRBD1 (6 bases). Trimming cost V 10 bases and J 6 bases, with 16 bases left between them. The length of the CDR3 is 13 residues. Germline V gene lookup returns CDR1 SNHLY and CDR2 FYNNEI. This CDR3 reads CATATGQVNEQFF. The CDR3 DNA reads TGTGCCACCGCAACGGGACAAGTCAATGAGCAGTTCTTC.

The chain uses TRBV6-5 and TRBJ1-5, with 8 bases that match TRBD1. The CDR3 is made up of 14 amino acids. Germline values: CDR1 MNHEY, CDR2 SVGAGI. The V and J ends lost 7 bases and 6 bases, in that order; junction bases with no gene match: 8. The CDR3 is CASTVYRGGQPQHF. Written as DNA, the CDR3 is TGTGCCAGCACCGTTTACAGGGGGGGTCAGCCCCAGCATTTT.

This clone appeared a few times. The chain employs TRBV19 and TRBJ1-4; tentative D call: TRBD1 (6 bases). The CDR3 runs to 13 residues. Trimming took off 5 bases at V and 7 bases at J, with 11 bases between the two ends. Germline lookup yields CDR1 LNHDA and CDR2 SQIVND (reference sequence). The CDR3 sequence: CASSGGWFEKLFF. DNA for the CDR3: TGTGCCAGTAGTGGGGGCTGGTTTGAAAAACTGTTTTTT.

Sample share makes this clone medium-sized. The chain combines TRBV15 with TRBJ2-7; 9 bases agree with TRBD2. V was pared by 8 bases and J by 2 bases, with 13 bases of the junction left unmatched. The V gene's germline CDR1 is LNHNV and CDR2 YYDKDF (reference sequence). This CDR3 contains 16 residues. Here the CDR3 reads CATSRALAGLTYEQYF. In nucleotides, the CDR3 is TGTGCCACCTCCCGGGCGCTAGCGGGGCTAACCTACGAGCAGTACTTC.

The V call is TRBV5-6, the J call TRBJ1-4; TRBD1 is a possible D gene (5 bases). This CDR3 spans 18 amino acids. CDR1 SGHDT and CDR2 YYEEEE come from the germline V gene. Trimming stripped 0 bases from V and 0 bases from J, with 15 bases between. The CDR3 DNA sequence: TGTGCCAGCAGCTTGGCCGACCCTACAGGTCCAACTAATGAAAAACTGTTTTTT. It codes for CASSLADPTGPTNEKLFF.

The chain is built from TRBV28 and TRBJ2-7, with 11 nucleotides matching TRBD1. Germline V gene sequence: CDR1 MDHEN, CDR2 SYDVKM. Trimming removed 6 bases from V and 3 bases from J; junction bases left unmatched: 4. The CDR3 is 14 amino acids. In nucleotides, the CDR3 is TGTGCCAGCAGCAGGACAGGGGGCTTCTACGAGCAGTACTTC. Its translation is CASSRTGGFYEQYF.

This clone was seen only once. V is TRBV30 and J is TRBJ1-4; perhaps TRBD1 as D (5 bases). Germline assignment: CDR1 GTSNPN and CDR2 SVGIG (reference sequence). This CDR3 region has 12 residues. The V gene lost 7 bases and the J gene lost 6 bases, with 12 bases spanning the gap. The DNA for the CDR3 is TGTGCCTCCAGGGCAGGGTATGAAAAACTGTTTTTT. Translation: CASRAGYEKLFF.

J is TRBJ1-1 and V is TRBV5-1, with TRBD1 matching 7 bases. Germline assignment: CDR1 SGHRS and CDR2 YFSETQ. The CDR3 is 15 residues long. V lost 7 bases to trimming and J lost 4 bases; unmatched junction nucleotides: 13. CDR3: CASRFTQGFATEAFF. In nucleotides, the CDR3 is TGCGCCAGCCGGTTTACACAGGGGTTTGCCACTGAAGCTTTCTTT.

The gene calls are TRBV10-1 and TRBJ1-1; 11 nucleotides align to TRBD1. The CDR3 is 14 amino acids. The germline gives CDR1 WNHNN, CDR2 SYGVQD (reference sequence). V was pared by 5 bases and J by 5 bases, with 4 bases of the junction left unmatched. CDR3 loop: CASSTGQGGTEAFF. The CDR3 bases are TGCGCCAGCAGTACGGGACAGGGGGGAACTGAAGCTTTCTTT.

DNA for the CDR3: TGTGCCAGCACAGGAGGGGGGGGCGGCGTAGATACGCAGTATTTT. It specifies CASTGGGGGVDTQYF. The rearrangement uses TRBV13 and TRBJ2-3; D perhaps matches TRBD2 (7 bases). The V gene lost 7 bases and the J gene lost 5 bases, with 19 bases spanning the gap. Germline CDR1 and CDR2: PRHDT and FYEKMQ (reference sequence). CDR3 length: 15 residues.

V gene TRBV30 combines with J gene TRBJ1-2; D ambiguous. The CDR3 runs to 15 residues. V was cut by 1 base and J by 1 base, with 13 bases left in between. Germline assignment: CDR1 GTSNPN and CDR2 SVGIG (reference sequence). The CDR3 nucleotides are TGTGCCTGGAGTGGAGGCAGAACTTTTAACTATGGCTACACCTTC. It codes for CAWSGGRTFNYGYTF.

This chain links TRBV25-1 with TRBJ1-1; 7 nucleotides line up with TRBD1. Germline CDR1 and CDR2: MGHDK and SYGVNS. J lost 1 base, V lost 6 bases, and 8 bases had no gene match. CDR3 length equals 15 residues. The CDR3 sequence is CASREAGGGNTEAFF. The CDR3 DNA reads TGTGCCAGCAGGGAAGCAGGGGGAGGGAACACTGAAGCTTTCTTT. Together with reference TRBV25-1 and TRBJ1-1, the CDR3 gives the full variable domain: EADIYQTPRYLVIGTGKKITLECSQTMGHDKMYWYQQDPGMELHLIHYSYGVNSTEKGDLSSESTVSRIRTEHFPLTLESARPSHTSQYLCASREAGGGNTEAFFGQGTRLTVV.

This chain connects TRBV5-1 to TRBJ2-7; TRBD1 agrees at 12 bases. This CDR3 region has 15 residues. Germline values: CDR1 SGHRS, CDR2 YFSETQ. With V trimmed by 4 bases and J by 3 bases, 5 bases remained unmatched. CDR3 DNA: TGCGCCAGCAGCCCGGGACAGGGGGCCCTCTACGAGCAGTACTTC. This encodes CASSPGQGALYEQYF.

This chain joins TRBV29-1 and TRBJ1-3; 7 bases line up with TRBD1. The V gene's germline CDR1 is SQVTM and CDR2 ANQGSEA. V shed 7 bases, J shed 0 bases, and the junction held 3 bases outside the gene matches. The CDR3 length is 13 residues. The CDR3, as DNA: TGCAGCGCCTGGGACAGCTCTGGAAACACCATATATTTT. Its translation is CSAWDSSGNTIYF.

This clone was seen many times. The same CDR3 can be traced to other DNA sequences in this sample. The genes are TRBV3-1 (or the pseudogene TRBV3-2) and TRBJ2-2; D possibly corresponds to TRBD1 (6 bases). CDR3 length equals 14 residues. Germline V gene lookup returns CDR1 LGHDT and CDR2 YNNKEL (reference sequence). V lost 4 bases and J 4 bases, leaving 10 bases between the germline ends. The CDR3 bases are TGTGCCAGCAGCCTCCTCAGGGGCACCGGGGAGCTGTTTTTT. It is translated as CASSLLRGTGELFF.

The chain uses TRBV6-1 and TRBJ1-3, with D maybe TRBD1 (5 bases). Looked up from germline, CDR1 is MNHNS and CDR2 is SASEGT. V was trimmed by 3 bases and J by 4 bases, leaving 16 bases between them. The CDR3 runs to 16 residues. CDR3 in amino acids: CASSDEGTGIGNTIYF. The CDR3 nucleotides read TGTGCCAGCAGTGACGAGGGGACTGGCATCGGAAACACCATATATTTT.

The chain recombines TRBV28 with TRBJ1-1; a weak D match, TRBD1 (5 bases). This CDR3 spans 12 amino acids. Trimming shortened V by 3 bases and J by 10 bases, and 12 bases separated the two germline ends. Germline CDR1 reads MDHEN; CDR2 reads SYDVKM. The CDR3 DNA reads TGTGCCAGCAGTTTTTATGCGGGGGGAGCTTTCTTT. This encodes CASSFYAGGAFF.

In its sample, this clone was seen once. This chain joins TRBV14 and TRBJ2-1, with TRBD2 identical over 8 bases. V trimming: 3 bases; J trimming: 9 bases; junction bases outside the gene matches: 7. This CDR3 spans 14 amino acids. Germline-derived CDR1 and CDR2 are SGHDN and FVKESK. The CDR3 DNA reads as TGTGCCAGCAGCCACGGGACTAGTTTATCTGAGCAGTTCTTC. It encodes CASSHGTSLSEQFF.